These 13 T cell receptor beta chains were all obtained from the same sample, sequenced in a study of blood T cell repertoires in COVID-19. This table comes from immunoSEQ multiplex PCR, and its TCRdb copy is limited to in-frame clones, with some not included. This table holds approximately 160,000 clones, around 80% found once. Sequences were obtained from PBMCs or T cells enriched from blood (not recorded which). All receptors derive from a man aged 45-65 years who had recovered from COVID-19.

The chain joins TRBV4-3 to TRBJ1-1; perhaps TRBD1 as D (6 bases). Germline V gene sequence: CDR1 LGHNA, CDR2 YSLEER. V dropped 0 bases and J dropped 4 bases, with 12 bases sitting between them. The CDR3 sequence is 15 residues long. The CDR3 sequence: CASSQDWTDSTEAFF. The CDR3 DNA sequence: TGCGCCAGCAGCCAAGACTGGACAGATTCCACTGAAGCTTTCTTT.

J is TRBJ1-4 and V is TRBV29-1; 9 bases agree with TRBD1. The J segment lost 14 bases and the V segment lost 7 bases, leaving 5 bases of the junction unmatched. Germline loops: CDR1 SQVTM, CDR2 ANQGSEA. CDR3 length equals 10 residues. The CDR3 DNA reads TGCAGCGGGGGGGGACAGGGTCTGTTTTTT. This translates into CSGGGQGLFF.

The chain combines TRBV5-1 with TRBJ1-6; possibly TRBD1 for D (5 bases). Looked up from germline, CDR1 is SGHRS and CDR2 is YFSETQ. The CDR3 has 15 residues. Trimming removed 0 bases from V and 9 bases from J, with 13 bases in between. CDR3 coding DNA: TGCGCCAGCAGCTTGGAGGGTAGGGGCGGTTCACCCCTCCACTTT. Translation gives CASSLEGRGGSPLHF.

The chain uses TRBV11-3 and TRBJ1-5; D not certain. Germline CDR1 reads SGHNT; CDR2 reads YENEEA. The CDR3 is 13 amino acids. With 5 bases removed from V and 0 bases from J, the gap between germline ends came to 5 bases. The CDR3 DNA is TGTGCCAGCAGCCCAAATAGCAATCAGCCCCAGCATTTT. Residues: CASSPNSNQPQHF.

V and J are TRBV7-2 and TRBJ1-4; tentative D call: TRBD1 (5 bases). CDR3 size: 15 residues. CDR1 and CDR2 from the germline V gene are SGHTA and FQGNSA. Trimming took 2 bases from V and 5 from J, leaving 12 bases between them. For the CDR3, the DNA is TGTGCCAGCAGCTTATGGGGGGACTCGAATGAAAAACTGTTTTTT. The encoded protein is CASSLWGDSNEKLFF. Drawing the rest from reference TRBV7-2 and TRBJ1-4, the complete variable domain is GAGVSQSPSNKVTEKGKDVELRCDPISGHTALYWYRQSLGQGLEFLIYFQGNSAPDKSGLPSDRFSAERTGGSVSTLTIQRTQQEDSAVYLCASSLWGDSNEKLFFGSGTQLSVL.

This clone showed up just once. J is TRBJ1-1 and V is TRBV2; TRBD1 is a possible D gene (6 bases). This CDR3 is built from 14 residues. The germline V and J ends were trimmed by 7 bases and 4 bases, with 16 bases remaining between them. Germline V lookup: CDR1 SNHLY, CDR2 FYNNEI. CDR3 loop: CASTIQQGSTEAFF. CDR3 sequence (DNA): TGTGCCAGCACTATCCAACAGGGATCCACTGAAGCTTTCTTT.

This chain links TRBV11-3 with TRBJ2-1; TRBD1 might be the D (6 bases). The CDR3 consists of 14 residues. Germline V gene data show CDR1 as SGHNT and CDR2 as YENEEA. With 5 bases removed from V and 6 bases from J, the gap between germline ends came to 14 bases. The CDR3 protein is CASSANRASNEQFF. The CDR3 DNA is TGTGCCAGCAGCGCGAACAGGGCGAGCAATGAGCAGTTCTTC.

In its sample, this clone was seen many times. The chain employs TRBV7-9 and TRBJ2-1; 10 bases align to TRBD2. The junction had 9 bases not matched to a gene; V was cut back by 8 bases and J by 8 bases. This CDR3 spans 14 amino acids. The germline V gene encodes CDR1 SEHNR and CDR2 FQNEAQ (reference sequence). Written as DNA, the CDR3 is TGTGCCAGCTCCAAGGGAGCGGGGGGGGATGAGCAGTTCTTC. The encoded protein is CASSKGAGGDEQFF.

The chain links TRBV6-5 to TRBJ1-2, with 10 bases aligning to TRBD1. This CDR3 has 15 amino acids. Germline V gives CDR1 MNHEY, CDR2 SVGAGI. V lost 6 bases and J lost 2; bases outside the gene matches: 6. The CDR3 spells CASRTGGVPNYGYTF. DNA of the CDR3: TGTGCCAGCAGGACAGGGGGCGTCCCAAACTATGGCTACACCTTC.

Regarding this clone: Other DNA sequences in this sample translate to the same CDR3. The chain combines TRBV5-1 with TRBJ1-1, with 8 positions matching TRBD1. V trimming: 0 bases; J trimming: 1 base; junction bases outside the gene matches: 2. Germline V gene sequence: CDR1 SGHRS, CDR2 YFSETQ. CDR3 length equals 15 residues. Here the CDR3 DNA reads TGCGCCAGCAGCTTGGCCGGACAGGGGAACACTGAAGCTTTCTTT. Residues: CASSLAGQGNTEAFF.

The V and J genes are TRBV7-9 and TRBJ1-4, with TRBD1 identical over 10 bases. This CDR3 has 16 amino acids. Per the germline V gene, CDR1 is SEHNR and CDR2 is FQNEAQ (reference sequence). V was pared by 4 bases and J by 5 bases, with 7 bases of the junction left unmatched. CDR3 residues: CASSSKPGQGNEKLFF. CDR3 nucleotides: TGTGCCAGCAGCTCAAAACCGGGACAGGGGAATGAAAAACTGTTTTTT.

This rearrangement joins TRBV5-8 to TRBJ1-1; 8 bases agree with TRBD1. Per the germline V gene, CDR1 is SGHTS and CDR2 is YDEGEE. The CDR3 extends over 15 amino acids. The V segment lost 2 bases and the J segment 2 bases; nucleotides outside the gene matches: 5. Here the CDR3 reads CASSLRQGANTEAFF. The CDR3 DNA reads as TGTGCCAGCAGCTTAAGGCAGGGGGCAAACACTGAAGCTTTCTTT.

The CDR3 nucleotides read TGTGCCACCAGCAGATCGGGACAGGGGGCAAGAGATACGCAGTATTTT. This gives the protein CATSRSGQGARDTQYF. The chain has TRBV15 and TRBJ2-3; 12 bases fit TRBD1. Trimming removed 2 bases from V and 5 bases from J; junction bases left unmatched: 5. This CDR3 has 16 residues. Germline V gene lookup returns CDR1 LNHNV and CDR2 YYDKDF (reference sequence).